This T cell receptor beta chain is drawn from a study of early T cells in non-severe SARS-CoV-2 infection (dated by TCRdb to the early 2020s). About the full investigation: Because TCR sequencing relied on bulk RNA taken from unsorted whole blood, pairing of alpha and beta chains was not possible. What the authors observed across the whole study: VDJdb matching was skewed toward anti-spike CD8 responses and likely underestimated virus-specific expansions, missing private and CD4 specificities.

CDR1 is given as MDHEN and CDR2 as SYDVKM, both from the germline V gene. CDR3 length: 12 amino acids, cysteine to phenylalanine. Only the CDR3 DNA stays, 36 bases, in frame from base 1. V lost 5 bases and J lost 7 bases; the stretch between them is 12 bases long. Libraries were constructed by 5' RACE. The data were produced on a NextSeq 500. Unique molecular identifiers were attached to individual cDNA molecules in the TCR library protocol so that sequencing error and PCR bias could be corrected. Sequencing covered both TCR alpha and beta chains, and within each sample the abundances of alpha and beta sequences were tightly co-correlated. Per the original workflow: Decombinator V4 was used to annotate the V gene, J gene and CDR3 of the TCR sequences. Expanded TCRs were defined as changing significantly between any two time points under a Poisson model with p below 0.0001. TCR abundances were normalised to the total number of TCRs sequenced per sample and were expressed as counts per million. TRAV1-2 paired with TRAJ12, TRAJ20 or TRAJ33 defined MAIT TCRs, while TRAV10 paired with TRAJ18 defined iNKT TCRs. VDJdb, accessed 1 November 2021, was searched for CMV, EBV and SARS-CoV-2 annotated TCRs, excluding TCRs annotated for multiple antigens. TCRdb trimmed the raw reads at Q25, called clones with MiXCR and kept productive beta chains. Every CDR3 protein is listed once, alongside the most common genes and DNA of its rows. The V and J calls shown here were made by TCRdb, not taken from the authors' results. The sample has around 67,000 distinct CDR3 sequences on record, about 12% of them singletons. The ten largest clones add up to almost 6.5% of the sample.

Set within a cohort of healthcare workers in London, UK, this nested case-control study involved weekly PCR testing of nasopharyngeal swabs along with blood sampling. Healthcare workers were recruited during the week of the UK lockdown, between 23 and 31 March 2020, and followed weekly for up to roughly 15 weeks. This clonotype has at least ten counts. It lacks a known antigen. No qualities accompany the bases; no much larger clone lies one base away. The clonotype comes from an adult who was a healthcare worker with PCR-confirmed SARS-CoV-2 infection or an uninfected control (not recorded which). Sequenced material: whole blood. The sequence joins TRBV28 to TRBJ2-7; confidence is insufficient to name the D gene. The base sequence is TGTGCCAGCAGTGTCAGTTTGCGTGAGCAGTACTTC. This is translated as CASSVSLREQYF. The full variable domain, completed from the reference TRBV28 and TRBJ2-7 proteins outside the CDR3, reads DVKVTQSSRYLVKRTGEKVFLECVQDMDHENMFWYRQDPGLGLRLIYFSYDVKMKEKGDIPEGYSVSREKKERFSLILESASTNQTSMYLCASSVSLREQYFGPGTRLTVT.